This T cell receptor (beta chain) was observed in a study of a mutant IDH1 vaccine in newly diagnosed glioma. Overall study context: Beginning 4-6 weeks after radiotherapy alone, or with temozolomide cycles, vaccination took place. Previous treatment comprised radiotherapy, temozolomide, or both, mostly both. General study results and limits: In approximately 92% of patients, immune responses induced by the vaccine occurred.

Generated by immunoSEQ multiplex PCR, the TCRdb table keeps only in-frame clones and is missing some. This sample has tens of thousands of clones, with around 74% found just once. Time point: week 23, last vaccination. Each dose of the vaccine consisted of 300 ug of mutant IDH1 20-mer peptide, with topical imiquimod. This CDR3 spans 14 amino acids. V dropped 6 bases and J dropped 7 bases, with 16 bases sitting between them. CDR1 is ENHRY, CDR2 SYGVKD, per germline. A remark on this clone: Its specificity is unknown.

The sample was PBMCs, taken from a glioma patient whose treatment included an IDH1 peptide vaccine. The TCR comes from a man aged 50-60 years with glioma. The rearrangement uses TRBV10-3 and TRBJ2-1, with D possibly TRBD2 on 5 matching bases. The CDR3 nucleotides read TGTGCCATCAGCCACGAGGGAGTCCGAAATGAGCAGTTCTTC. It is translated as CAISHEGVRNEQFF.